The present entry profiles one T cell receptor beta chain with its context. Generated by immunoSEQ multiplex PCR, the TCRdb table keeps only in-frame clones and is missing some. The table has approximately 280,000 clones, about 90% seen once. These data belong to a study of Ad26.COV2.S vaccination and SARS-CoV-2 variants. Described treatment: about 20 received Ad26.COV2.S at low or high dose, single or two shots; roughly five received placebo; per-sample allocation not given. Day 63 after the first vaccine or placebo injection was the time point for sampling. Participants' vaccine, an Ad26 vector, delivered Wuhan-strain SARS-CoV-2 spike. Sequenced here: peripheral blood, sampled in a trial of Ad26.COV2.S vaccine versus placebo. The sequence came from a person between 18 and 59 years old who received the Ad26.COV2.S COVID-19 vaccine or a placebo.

The CDR3 nucleotides are TGTGCCACCAGCAGAGGGCGGCAGAGTAATGAAAAACTGTTTTTT. Its protein is CATSRGRQSNEKLFF. The V and J genes are TRBV15 and TRBJ1-4; D remains ambiguous. The CDR3 contains 15 residues. The V end was cut by 1 base, the J end by 4 bases, with 10 bases between. The V gene's germline CDR1 is LNHNV and CDR2 YYDKDF (reference sequence).